Listed below are T cell receptor beta chains from one sample, sequenced in a study of blood T cell repertoires in COVID-19. Measured with immunoSEQ multiplex PCR; TCRdb has only the in-frame clones, and not every one. The sample holds more than 250,000 clones, about 87% seen once. The sequenced sample was peripheral blood. These receptors were taken from a woman between 45 and 65 years old with COVID-19, enrolled during active disease. Both conserved end residues are part of each CDR3. The D gene is left open where the match is weak. Some rows have no size entry. The others give once, few or many, or a class for an expanded clone.

clone_size d_call j_call v_call cdr3_aa cdr3_nt
. . TRBJ2-7 TRBV4-1 CASSQDRYYEQYF TGCGCCAGCAGCCAGGACAGATACTACGAGCAGTACTTC
. TRBD1 TRBJ1-1 TRBV7-9 CASSLEGAGGTEAFF TGTGCCAGCAGCTTAGAAGGGGCAGGGGGCACTGAAGCTTTCTTT
once TRBD2 TRBJ2-7 TRBV2 CASLKTSNDDEQYF TGTGCCAGCCTCAAGACTAGCAACGACGACGAGCAGTACTTC
. . TRBJ2-5 TRBV18 CASSPSPGETQYF TGTGCCAGCTCACCTAGTCCGGGGGAGACCCAGTACTTC
. . TRBJ1-1 TRBV9 CASSVGLGTGAEAFF TGTGCCAGCAGCGTAGGGCTGGGGACGGGGGCTGAAGCTTTCTTT
. TRBD1 TRBJ1-1 TRBV7-8 CASSWSGQGNTEAFF TGTGCCAGCAGCTGGTCGGGACAGGGTAACACTGAAGCTTTCTTT
. . TRBJ1-2 TRBV19 CASNYDRILNYGYTF TGTGCCAGTAATTACGACAGGATTCTTAACTATGGCTACACCTTC
. . TRBJ2-3 TRBV6-5 CASSPGGPYTDTQYF TGTGCCAGCAGTCCCGGGGGGCCCTACACAGATACGCAGTATTTT
. . TRBJ2-7 TRBV11-2 CASSLMHRSYYEQYF TGTGCCAGCAGCTTAATGCACAGGTCCTACTACGAGCAGTACTTC
. TRBD1 TRBJ1-2 TRBV11-3 CASSSFRDRRNGYTF TGTGCCAGCAGCTCCTTCCGGGACAGGCGTAATGGCTACACCTTC
. . TRBJ1-2 TRBV2 CASRSQGMLGYTF TGTGCCAGCAGATCCCAGGGGATGTTGGGCTACACCTTC
once TRBD2 TRBJ2-2 TRBV5-1 CASRLAGGNTGELFF TGCGCCAGCAGACTAGCGGGAGGGAACACCGGGGAGCTGTTTTTT
. TRBD1 TRBJ2-5 TRBV4-1 CASSYQDRGETQYF TGCGCCAGCAGCTACCAGGACAGGGGCGAGACCCAGTACTTC
. . TRBJ1-2 TRBV18 CASSPPETAYGYTF TGTGCCAGCTCACCACCCGAGACAGCTTATGGCTACACCTTC
. . TRBJ2-7 TRBV9 CASSVEGTGEGFEQYF TGTGCCAGCAGCGTAGAGGGGACTGGGGAAGGATTCGAGCAGTACTTC
. TRBD2 TRBJ2-3 TRBV10-3 CAISESRLAGYTDTQYF TGTGCCATCAGTGAGTCTAGGCTAGCGGGGTACACAGATACGCAGTATTTT
. TRBD1 TRBJ2-7 TRBV4-1 CASSQVEGHRDRADEQYF TGCGCCAGCAGCCAAGTAGAGGGGCACCGAGACAGGGCCGACGAGCAGTACTTC
. TRBD2 TRBJ2-1 TRBV30 CAWSPPWTSGKNEQFF TGTGCCTGGAGTCCACCATGGACTAGCGGGAAGAATGAGCAGTTCTTC
. TRBD2 TRBJ2-1 TRBV5-4 CASSSPPGLAGGPDNEQFF TGTGCCAGCAGCTCTCCACCGGGACTAGCGGGAGGGCCGGATAATGAGCAGTTCTTC
. . TRBJ2-7 TRBV7-2 CASSPSGPYEQYF TGTGCCAGCAGCCCGAGCGGGCCCTACGAGCAGTACTTC
. TRBD2 TRBJ2-7 TRBV19 CASTYGTSGTYEQYF TGTGCCAGTACCTACGGGACTAGCGGAACCTACGAGCAGTACTTC
once TRBD2 TRBJ2-2 TRBV5-1 CASSSFRTSNTGELFF TGCGCCAGCAGCTCCTTTAGGACTAGTAACACCGGGGAGCTGTTTTTT
. TRBD1 TRBJ2-7 TRBV5-4 CASSWDREAPYEQYF TGTGCCAGCAGCTGGGACAGGGAAGCCCCCTACGAGCAGTACTTC
. . TRBJ1-4 TRBV19 CASSSPEGGFEKLFF TGTGCCAGTAGCTCTCCGGAGGGTGGGTTTGAAAAACTGTTTTTT
. TRBD1 TRBJ1-6 TRBV6-5 CASADRVKGALHF TGTGCCAGCGCGGACAGGGTGAAAGGGGCCCTCCACTTT
. . TRBJ2-1 TRBV11-3 CASSLDQEQFF TGTGCCAGCAGCTTAGATCAAGAGCAGTTCTTC
. TRBD1 TRBJ1-2 TRBV13 CASRKLQGANYGYTF TGTGCCAGCAGAAAATTACAGGGGGCGAACTATGGCTACACCTTC
once . TRBJ2-7 TRBV11-1 CASSADRTPSYEQYF TGTGCCAGCAGCGCCGACAGAACACCCTCCTACGAGCAGTACTTC
. . TRBJ2-2 TRBV19 CASSIVNRDAGELFF TGTGCCAGTAGTATAGTGAACAGGGATGCCGGGGAGCTGTTTTTT